One T cell receptor (beta chain) is described in this entry. The sample holds a few counts of this clonotype. The antigen this receptor binds is unknown. Nothing much larger sits one base from this clone, and base qualities are not available. Library prep was done by PCR. For sequencing, an Illumina HiSeq 2500 was employed. To normalize quantification of the TCRbeta repertoire, the TCR libraries were built with molecular barcoding that relied on unique molecular identifiers. TCRdb took the public reads, trimmed them with fastp at Q25, ran MiXCR for clone calling and kept in-frame beta chains. A single entry per CDR3 protein holds the most common genes and DNA from its merged rows. This sample comprises about 210,000 distinct CDR3 sequences, approximately 15% of them detected only once. Of the sample, around two fifths falls within the top ten clones. The source of the sample is a study of T-cell reconstitution after alpha-beta-depleted transplantation in children listed by TCRdb under 2016. Notes on the research overall: Using TCR repertoire profiling, the study quantitatively followed how T-cell immune reconstitution unfolded in children after TCRalphabeta/CD19-depleted allogeneic hematopoietic cell transplantation. The paper as a whole reports these results and caveats: The apparently early recovery of alphabetaT-cell counts about two months after transplant reportedly depended on only several hundred rapidly expanded clones that came from non-depleted graft cells. In some patients, the high TCRbeta diversity seen at day 60 was put down to recipient T cells and intrathymic progenitors that had survived conditioning. Over subsequent months, a decline in hyperexpanded clone frequencies was noted, and after one year, T-cell counts and TCRbeta diversity were mostly ascribed to newly produced T cells.

The sample's treatment or condition, from its label and the paper: allogeneic hematopoietic cell transplantation with graft depleted of TCRalphabeta T cells and CD19 B cells. The transplant recipients were children given TCRalphabeta/CD19-depleted allogeneic hematopoietic cell grafts. The sequencing used PBMCs, mostly from graft donor cells, collected 360 days after TCRalphabeta/CD19-depleted stem cell transplant. This receptor was obtained from a male patient between 2 and 10 years old who had a stem cell transplant for acute lymphoblastic leukemia, so the T cells may come from the graft donor.

CDR3 protein: CASSSTSGGAYGSETQYF. The sequenced DNA: TGTGCCAGCAGCTCGACTAGCGGGGGGGCATACGGTTCAGAGACCCAGTACTTC. In this chain, TRBV3-1 is recombined with TRBJ2-5, with 14 bases in between that match TRBD2. From the cysteine up to the phenylalanine, the CDR3 has a length of 18 residues. This entry keeps only the CDR3 DNA: 54 bases, framed from base 1. Compared with germline, V lacks 5 bases and J lacks 4 bases; bases without a gene match: 12. Reading the germline V gene (reference sequence) gives CDR1 LGHDT and CDR2 YNNKEL.